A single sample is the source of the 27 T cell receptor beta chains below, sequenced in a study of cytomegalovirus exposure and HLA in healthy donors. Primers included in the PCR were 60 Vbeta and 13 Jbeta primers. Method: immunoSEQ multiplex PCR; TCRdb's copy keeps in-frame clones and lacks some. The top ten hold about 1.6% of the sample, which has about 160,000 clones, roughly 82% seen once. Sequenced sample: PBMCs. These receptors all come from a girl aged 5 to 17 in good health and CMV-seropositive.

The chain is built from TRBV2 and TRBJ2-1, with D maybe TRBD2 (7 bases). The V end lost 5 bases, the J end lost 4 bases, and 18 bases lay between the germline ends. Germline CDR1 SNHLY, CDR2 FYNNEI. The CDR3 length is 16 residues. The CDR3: CASSQAKGGGYNEQFF. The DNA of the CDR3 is TGTGCCAGCAGTCAGGCAAAGGGAGGGGGGTACAATGAGCAGTTCTTC.

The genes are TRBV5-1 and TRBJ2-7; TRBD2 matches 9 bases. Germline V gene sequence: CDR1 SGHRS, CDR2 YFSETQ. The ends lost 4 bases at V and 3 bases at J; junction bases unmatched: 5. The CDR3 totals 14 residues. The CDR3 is CASSPGLAGYEQYF. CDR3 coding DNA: TGCGCCAGCAGCCCGGGACTAGCTGGCTACGAGCAGTACTTC. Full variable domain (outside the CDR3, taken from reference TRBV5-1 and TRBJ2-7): KAGVTQTPRYLIKTRGQQVTLSCSPISGHRSVSWYQQTPGQGLQFLFEYFSETQRNKGNFPGRFSGRQFSNSRSEMNVSTLELGDSALYLCASSPGLAGYEQYFGPGTRLTVT.

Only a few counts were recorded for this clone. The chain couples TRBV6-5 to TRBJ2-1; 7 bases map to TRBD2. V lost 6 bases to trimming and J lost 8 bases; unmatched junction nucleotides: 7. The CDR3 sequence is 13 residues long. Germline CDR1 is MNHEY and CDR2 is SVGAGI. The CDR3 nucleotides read TGTGCCAGCAGCCCCCTCCGGGGGGATGAGCAGTTCTTC. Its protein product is CASSPLRGDEQFF.

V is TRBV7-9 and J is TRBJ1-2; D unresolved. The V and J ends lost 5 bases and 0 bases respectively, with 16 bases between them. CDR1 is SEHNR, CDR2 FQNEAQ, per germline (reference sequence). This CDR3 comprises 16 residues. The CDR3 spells CASSIDKNRANYGYTF. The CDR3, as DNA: TGTGCCAGCAGCATAGACAAGAATCGGGCTAACTATGGCTACACCTTC.

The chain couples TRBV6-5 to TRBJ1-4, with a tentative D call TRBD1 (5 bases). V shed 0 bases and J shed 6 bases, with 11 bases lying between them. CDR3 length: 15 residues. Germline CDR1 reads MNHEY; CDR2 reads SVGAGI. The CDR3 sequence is CASSYSQGSHEKLFF. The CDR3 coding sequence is TGTGCCAGCAGTTACTCTCAGGGCTCGCATGAAAAACTGTTTTTT.

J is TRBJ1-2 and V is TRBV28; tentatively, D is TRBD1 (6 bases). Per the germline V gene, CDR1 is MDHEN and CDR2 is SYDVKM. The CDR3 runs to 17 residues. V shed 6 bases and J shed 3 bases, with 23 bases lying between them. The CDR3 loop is CASSTGAPGTSYYGYTF. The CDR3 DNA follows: TGTGCCAGCAGCACTGGGGCCCCCGGGACATCCTACTATGGCTACACCTTC.

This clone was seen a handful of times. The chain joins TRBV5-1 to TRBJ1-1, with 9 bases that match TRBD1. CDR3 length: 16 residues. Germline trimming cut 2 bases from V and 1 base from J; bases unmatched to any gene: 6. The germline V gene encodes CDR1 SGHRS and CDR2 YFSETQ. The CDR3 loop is CASSFGGQGPNTEAFF. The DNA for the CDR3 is TGCGCCAGCAGCTTTGGGGGACAGGGTCCGAACACTGAAGCTTTCTTT.

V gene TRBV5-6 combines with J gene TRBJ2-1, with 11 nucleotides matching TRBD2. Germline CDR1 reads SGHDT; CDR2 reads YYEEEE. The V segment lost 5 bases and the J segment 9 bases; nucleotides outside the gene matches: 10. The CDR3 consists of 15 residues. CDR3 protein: CASSMVAGGPGEQFF. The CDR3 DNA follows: TGTGCCAGCAGTATGGTAGCGGGAGGGCCAGGTGAGCAGTTCTTC.

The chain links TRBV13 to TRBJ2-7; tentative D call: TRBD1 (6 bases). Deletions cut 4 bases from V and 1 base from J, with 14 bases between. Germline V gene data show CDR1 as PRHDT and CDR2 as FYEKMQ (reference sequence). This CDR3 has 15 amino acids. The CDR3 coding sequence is TGTGCCAGCAGCTCCCCACCCCAGGGGTCCTACGAGCAGTACTTC. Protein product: CASSSPPQGSYEQYF.

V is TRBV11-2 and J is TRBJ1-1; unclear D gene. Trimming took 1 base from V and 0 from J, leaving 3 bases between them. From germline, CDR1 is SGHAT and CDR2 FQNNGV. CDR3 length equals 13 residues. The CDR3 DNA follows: TGTGCCAGCAGCTTAGCTGTGAACACTGAAGCTTTCTTT. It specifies CASSLAVNTEAFF. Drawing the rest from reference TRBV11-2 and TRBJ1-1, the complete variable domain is EAGVAQSPRYKIIEKRQSVAFWCNPISGHATLYWYQQILGQGPKLLIQFQNNGVVDDSQLPKDRFSAERLKGVDSTLKIQPAKLEDSAVYLCASSLAVNTEAFFGQGTRLTVV.

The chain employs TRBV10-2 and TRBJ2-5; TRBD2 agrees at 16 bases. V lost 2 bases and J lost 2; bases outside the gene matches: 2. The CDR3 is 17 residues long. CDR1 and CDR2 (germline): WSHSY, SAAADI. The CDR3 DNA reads TGCGCCAGCAGTGAGCCGGGACTAGCGGGAGGGCAAGAGACCCAGTACTTC. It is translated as CASSEPGLAGGQETQYF.

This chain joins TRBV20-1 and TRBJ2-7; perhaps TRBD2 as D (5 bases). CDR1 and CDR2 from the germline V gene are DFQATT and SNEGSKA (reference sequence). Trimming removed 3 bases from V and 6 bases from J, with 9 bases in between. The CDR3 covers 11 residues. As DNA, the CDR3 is TGCAGTGCTAGTAGAGGGTTCGAGCAGTACTTC. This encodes CSASRGFEQYF.

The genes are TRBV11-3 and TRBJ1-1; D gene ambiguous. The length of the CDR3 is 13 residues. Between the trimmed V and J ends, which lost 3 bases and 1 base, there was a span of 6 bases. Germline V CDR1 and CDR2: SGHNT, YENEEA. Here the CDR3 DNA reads TGTGCCAGCAGCTTGGGGAGGAACACTGAAGCTTTCTTT. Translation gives CASSLGRNTEAFF.

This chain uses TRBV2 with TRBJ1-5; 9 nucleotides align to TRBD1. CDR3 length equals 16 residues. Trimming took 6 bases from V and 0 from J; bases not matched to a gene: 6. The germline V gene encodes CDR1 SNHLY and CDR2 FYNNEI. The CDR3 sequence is CASRVADRGSNQPQHF. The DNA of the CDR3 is TGTGCCAGCAGGGTGGCGGACAGGGGTAGCAATCAGCCCCAGCATTTT.

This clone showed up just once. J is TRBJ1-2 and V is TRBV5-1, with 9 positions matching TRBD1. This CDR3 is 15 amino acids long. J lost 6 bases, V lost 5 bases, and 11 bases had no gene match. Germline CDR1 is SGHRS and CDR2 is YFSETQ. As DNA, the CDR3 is TGCGCCAGCAGTACGACAACAGGGGGCAGGGATGGCTACACCTTC. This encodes CASSTTTGGRDGYTF.

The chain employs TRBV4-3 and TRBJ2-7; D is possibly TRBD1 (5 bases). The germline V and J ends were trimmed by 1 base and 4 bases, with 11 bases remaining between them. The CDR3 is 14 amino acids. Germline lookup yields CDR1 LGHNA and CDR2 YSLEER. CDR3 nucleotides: TGCGCCAGCAGCCAAGTAGGGGCCGGATACGAGCAGTACTTC. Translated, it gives CASSQVGAGYEQYF.

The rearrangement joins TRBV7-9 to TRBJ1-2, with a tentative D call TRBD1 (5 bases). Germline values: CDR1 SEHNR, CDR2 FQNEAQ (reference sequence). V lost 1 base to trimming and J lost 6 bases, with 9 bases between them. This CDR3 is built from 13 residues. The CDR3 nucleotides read TGTGCCAGCAGCTTAGTTCGGGGGGATGGCTACACCTTC. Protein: CASSLVRGDGYTF. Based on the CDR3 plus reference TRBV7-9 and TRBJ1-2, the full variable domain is DTGVSQNPRHKITKRGQNVTFRCDPISEHNRLYWYRQTLGQGPEFLTYFQNEAQLEKSRLLSDRFSAERPKGSFSTLEIQRTEQGDSAMYLCASSLVRGDGYTFGSGTRLTVV.

This CDR3 is CASSQLTGQDNEQFF. CDR3 nucleotide sequence: TGCGCCAGCAGCCAACTTACGGGACAGGACAATGAGCAGTTCTTC. This chain connects TRBV4-1 to TRBJ2-1; 8 bases are shared with TRBD1. The CDR3 covers 15 residues. Germline V gives CDR1 MGHRA, CDR2 YSYEKL. Unmatched junction bases numbered 5, after V lost 2 bases and J lost 5 bases.

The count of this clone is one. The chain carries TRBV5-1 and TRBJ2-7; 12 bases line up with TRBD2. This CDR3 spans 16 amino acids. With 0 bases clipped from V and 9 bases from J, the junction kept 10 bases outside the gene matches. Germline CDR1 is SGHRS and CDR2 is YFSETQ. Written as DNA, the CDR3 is TGCGCCAGCAGCTTGGAGGGCCTAGCGGGGGGGCTGGTGCAGTACTTC. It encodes CASSLEGLAGGLVQYF.

The CDR3 bases are TGTGCCAGCAGCCCAACAATTCAGTTCTACAATGAGCAGTTCTTC. It encodes CASSPTIQFYNEQFF. J is TRBJ2-1 and V is TRBV7-3; D gene unclear. In germline, CDR1 is SGHTA, CDR2 FQGTGA. CDR3 length equals 15 residues. The V end lost 5 bases, the J end lost 3 bases, and 14 bases lay between the germline ends.

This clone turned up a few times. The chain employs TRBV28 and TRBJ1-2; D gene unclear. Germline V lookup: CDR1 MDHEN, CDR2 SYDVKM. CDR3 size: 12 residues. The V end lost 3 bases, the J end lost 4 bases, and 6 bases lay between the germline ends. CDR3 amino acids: CASSFFGYGYTF. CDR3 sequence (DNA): TGTGCCAGCAGTTTCTTCGGCTATGGCTACACCTTC.

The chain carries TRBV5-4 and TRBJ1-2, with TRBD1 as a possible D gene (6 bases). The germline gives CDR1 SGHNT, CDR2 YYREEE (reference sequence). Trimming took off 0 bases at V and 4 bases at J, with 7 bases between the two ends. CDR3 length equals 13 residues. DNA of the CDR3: TGTGCCAGCAGCTTGGAAGGGGGCTATGGCTACACCTTC. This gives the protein CASSLEGGYGYTF. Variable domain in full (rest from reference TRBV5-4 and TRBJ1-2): ETGVTQSPTHLIKTRGQQVTLRCSSQSGHNTVSWYQQALGQGPQFIFQYYREEENGRGNFPPRFSGLQFPNYSSELNVNALELDDSALYLCASSLEGGYGYTFGSGTRLTVV.

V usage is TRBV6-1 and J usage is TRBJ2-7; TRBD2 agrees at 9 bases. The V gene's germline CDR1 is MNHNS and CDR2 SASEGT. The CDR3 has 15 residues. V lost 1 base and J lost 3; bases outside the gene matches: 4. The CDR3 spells CASSEGLAEIYEQYF. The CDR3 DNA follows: TGTGCCAGCAGTGAAGGACTAGCGGAGATCTACGAGCAGTACTTC.

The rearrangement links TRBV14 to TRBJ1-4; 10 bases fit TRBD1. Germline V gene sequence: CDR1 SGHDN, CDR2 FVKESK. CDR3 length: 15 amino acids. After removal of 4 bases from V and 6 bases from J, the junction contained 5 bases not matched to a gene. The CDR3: CASSPLGQGDEKLFF. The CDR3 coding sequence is TGTGCCAGCAGCCCCTTAGGACAGGGGGATGAAAAACTGTTTTTT.

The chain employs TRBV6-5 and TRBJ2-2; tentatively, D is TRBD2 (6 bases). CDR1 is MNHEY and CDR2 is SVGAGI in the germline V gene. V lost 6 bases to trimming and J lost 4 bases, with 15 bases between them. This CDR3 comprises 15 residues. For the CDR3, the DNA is TGTGCCAGCAGCCGACTAGATTACTTCACCGGGGAGCTGTTTTTT. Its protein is CASSRLDYFTGELFF.

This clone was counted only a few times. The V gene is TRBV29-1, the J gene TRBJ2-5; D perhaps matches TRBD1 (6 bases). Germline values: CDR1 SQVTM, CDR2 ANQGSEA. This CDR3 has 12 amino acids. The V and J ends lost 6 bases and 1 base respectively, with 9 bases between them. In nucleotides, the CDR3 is TGCAGCGTCCGGGACACCCAAGAGACCCAGTACTTC. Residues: CSVRDTQETQYF.

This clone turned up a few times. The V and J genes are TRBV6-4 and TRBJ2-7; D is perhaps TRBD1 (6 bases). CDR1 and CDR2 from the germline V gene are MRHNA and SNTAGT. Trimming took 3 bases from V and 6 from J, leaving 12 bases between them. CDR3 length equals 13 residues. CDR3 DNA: TGTGCCAGCAGTGAGGCCAGGGGAAGCGAGCAGTACTTC. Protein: CASSEARGSEQYF.